The clone carrying this T cell receptor (beta chain) was picked up a small number of times. This specimen comes from a study of blood T cell repertoires in COVID-19. Study background: T cells, B-cell-depleted T cells, or PBMCs provided the cDNA or gDNA that served as material.

The method was immunoSEQ multiplex PCR; TCRdb's version includes in-frame clones alone and lacks a portion of them. This sample has 350,000 or so clones, with about 88% found just once. Exposed enrollees had met someone with a PCR-confirmed or clinician-diagnosed COVID-19 case at some point within the 2 weeks before study entry. The clonotype comes from a woman aged 30 to 39 who had been exposed to COVID-19. The sequenced sample consisted of PBMCs or T cells enriched from blood (not recorded which).

For the CDR3, the DNA is TGTGCCAGCAGCTCTGGACAGAGGTATGGCTACACCTTC. Protein: CASSSGQRYGYTF. J is TRBJ1-2 and V is TRBV11-2; weak D call: TRBD1 (6 bases). The germline CDR1 and CDR2 sequences are SGHAT and FQNNGV. CDR3 length: 13 residues. V lost 4 bases, J lost 5 bases, and 11 bases lay in between.